These 25 T cell receptor beta chains were all obtained from the same sample, sequenced in a study of early stage breast cancer tumors (TCRdb year 2017). Library prep was done by the immunoSEQ multiplex PCR assay. The table was pulled from immuneACCESS by TCRdb, which kept in-frame rearrangements only. Such tables lose some clones; where checked, under half of the loss comes from unresolved V genes, and the rest has no known cause. This sample comprises tens of thousands of clones, 70% to 80% of them detected only once. Jointly, the top ten make up about 7.8% of the sample. The specimen was blood. These receptors were collected from a person between 50 and 60 years old with breast cancer.

This chain links TRBV5-1 with TRBJ2-1, with 7 positions matching TRBD2. The germline CDR1 and CDR2 sequences are SGHRS and YFSETQ. This CDR3 has 16 residues. J was trimmed by 3 bases and V by 0 bases; bases with no gene match: 6. CDR3 region: CASSLVAGDLYNEQFF. The CDR3 region has the DNA TGCGCCAGCAGCTTGGTGGCGGGAGACCTCTACAATGAGCAGTTCTTC.

The V and J genes are TRBV11-2 and TRBJ2-6; TRBD1 matches 10 bases. J was trimmed by 0 bases and V by 4 bases; bases with no gene match: 9. The CDR3 has 19 amino acids. Germline V gene sequence: CDR1 SGHAT, CDR2 FQNNGV. The DNA of the CDR3 is TGTGCCAGCAGCTCAAGAGGGACAGGGGCCCTCTCTGGGGCCAACGTCCTGACTTTC. Its translation: CASSSRGTGALSGANVLTF.

The chain uses TRBV5-1 and TRBJ1-1; a weak D match, TRBD1 (5 bases). The CDR3 loop spans 14 amino acids. Germline V CDR1 and CDR2: SGHRS, YFSETQ. V dropped 4 bases and J dropped 5 bases, with 15 bases sitting between them. The CDR3: CASSLGLSETEAFF. Written as DNA, the CDR3 is TGCGCCAGCAGCCTGGGACTCTCTGAAACTGAAGCTTTCTTT. The variable domain in full, completed from reference TRBV5-1 and TRBJ1-1, reads KAGVTQTPRYLIKTRGQQVTLSCSPISGHRSVSWYQQTPGQGLQFLFEYFSETQRNKGNFPGRFSGRQFSNSRSEMNVSTLELGDSALYLCASSLGLSETEAFFGQGTRLTVV.

The CDR3 loop is CSATTGGVGYGYTF. CDR3 sequence (DNA): TGCAGCGCTACTACAGGGGGCGTAGGCTATGGCTACACCTTC. The chain couples TRBV29-1 to TRBJ1-2; 9 bases fit TRBD1. CDR1 SQVTM and CDR2 ANQGSEA come from the germline V gene. CDR3 length: 14 residues. The trim removed 7 bases at V and 4 bases at J, leaving 10 bases unmatched. The entire variable domain, with the rest obtained from reference TRBV29-1 and TRBJ1-2, is as follows: SAVISQKPSRDICQRGTSLTIQCQVDSQVTMMFWYRQQPGQSLTLIATANQGSEATYESGFVIDKFPISRPNLTFSTLTVSNMSPEDSSIYLCSATTGGVGYGYTFGSGTRLTVV.

The chain combines TRBV7-2 with TRBJ2-5, with D unresolved. The germline gives CDR1 SGHTA, CDR2 FQGNSA. V dropped 3 bases and J dropped 5 bases, with 4 bases sitting between them. The CDR3 has 11 amino acids. CDR3 sequence: CASSFYETQYF. The CDR3 coding sequence is TGTGCCAGCAGCTTCTACGAGACCCAGTACTTC.

This chain connects TRBV7-2 to TRBJ2-3, with TRBD2 matching 11 bases. CDR3 length equals 15 residues. V gave up 7 bases and J gave up 2 bases; unmatched junction bases: 5. Germline assignment: CDR1 SGHTA and CDR2 FQGNSA. The CDR3 is CASKLAGEPTDTQYF. The CDR3 region has the DNA TGTGCCAGCAAACTAGCGGGAGAGCCCACAGATACGCAGTATTTT.

The gene calls are TRBV19 and TRBJ2-3, with 10 bases that match TRBD1. V lost 6 bases to trimming and J lost 4 bases; unmatched junction nucleotides: 4. The CDR3 has 14 residues. CDR1 and CDR2 (germline): LNHDA, SQIVND (reference sequence). CDR3 amino acids: CASRPGTGADTQYF. CDR3 coding DNA: TGTGCCAGTAGACCCGGGACAGGGGCAGATACGCAGTATTTT.

In this sample, this clone turned up once. This sequence joins TRBV6-1 and TRBJ2-7; 9 bases align to TRBD2. Germline lookup yields CDR1 MNHNS and CDR2 SASEGT. Trimming at V came to 4 bases and at J to 1 base, leaving 5 bases not matched to a gene. This CDR3 is built from 15 residues. CDR3 sequence (DNA): TGTGCCAGCAGTGGACGACTAGCGGAGTCCTACGAGCAGTACGTC. It specifies CASSGRLAESYEQYV.

The chain is built from TRBV5-8 and TRBJ2-7, with D possibly matching TRBD2 (7 bases). With 7 bases removed from V and 2 bases from J, the gap between germline ends came to 16 bases. Germline V CDR1 and CDR2: SGHTS, YDEGEE. This CDR3 region has 14 residues. The CDR3 loop is CASSRGGSPYEQYF. The CDR3 nucleotides read TGTGCCAGCTCGAGGGGGGGCTCGCCCTACGAGCAGTACTTC.

The CDR3 nucleotides read TGTGCCAGCAGGGGAGGGCGGGAGACCCAGTACTTC. It yields the protein CASRGGRETQYF. The chain uses TRBV11-2 and TRBJ2-5; 7 bases match TRBD2. V dropped 6 bases and J dropped 5; count of bases not matched to a gene: 3. The CDR3 covers 12 residues. CDR1 is SGHAT and CDR2 is FQNNGV in the germline V gene.

This chain connects TRBV6-5 to TRBJ1-5; D is undetermined. From germline, CDR1 is MNHEY and CDR2 SVGAGI. Trimming removed 0 bases from V and 7 bases from J, with 7 bases in between. This CDR3 has 13 residues. DNA for the CDR3: TGTGCCAGCAGTTACTCGAGAGGGCAGCCCCAGCATTTT. Protein: CASSYSRGQPQHF.

The V call is TRBV7-2, the J call TRBJ2-2; weak D call: TRBD1 (5 bases). The CDR3 length is 15 residues. Germline assignment: CDR1 SGHTA and CDR2 FQGNSA. Trimming removed 2 bases from V and 5 bases from J, with 12 bases in between. Here the CDR3 DNA reads TGTGCCAGCAGCTTATTAATAGGGGCGACCGGGGAGCTGTTTTTT. Translating it yields CASSLLIGATGELFF.

The V and J genes are TRBV19 and TRBJ2-7; 7 nucleotides match TRBD1. The CDR3 loop spans 15 amino acids. Trimming at V came to 3 bases and at J to 2 bases, leaving 7 bases not matched to a gene. CDR1 LNHDA and CDR2 SQIVND come from the germline V gene (reference sequence). CDR3 nucleotide sequence: TGTGCCAGTAGTATGGCGCTTGGGACAGCCTACGAGCAGTACTTC. Encoded protein: CASSMALGTAYEQYF.

The rearrangement uses TRBV7-8 and TRBJ2-5; 9 bases map to TRBD2. The J call may not be correct, given that the DNA end is closer to TRBJ2-7. The CDR3 has 14 residues. CDR1 is SGHVS, CDR2 FQNEAQ, per germline. CDR3 bases: TGTGCCAGCAGCTTATCTGGGACTAGCTCCGAGCAGTACTTC. The encoded protein is CASSLSGTSSEQYF.

The table lists this clone with a few counts. V and J are TRBV19 and TRBJ2-7, with 7 bases matching TRBD2. The CDR3 spans 15 residues. Germline values: CDR1 LNHDA, CDR2 SQIVND (reference sequence). J was trimmed by 1 base and V by 3 bases; bases with no gene match: 6. This CDR3 reads CASSIIGEGSYEQYF. The CDR3, as DNA: TGTGCCAGTAGTATCATCGGGGAGGGTTCCTACGAGCAGTACTTC.

This clone was counted between two and nine times. The chain joins TRBV5-4 to TRBJ2-3; 11 bases align to TRBD2. CDR3 length: 16 amino acids. Germline CDR1 is SGHNT and CDR2 is YYREEE (reference sequence). Trimming took 3 bases from V and 14 from J; bases not matched to a gene: 17. The chain's CDR3 is CASSSGLAGGSDTRYF. CDR3 bases: TGTGCCAGCAGCTCGGGCCTAGCGGGGGGTTCAGATACGAGGTATTTT.

The V and J genes are TRBV5-6 and TRBJ2-5; maybe TRBD2 (6 bases). Germline V gene lookup returns CDR1 SGHDT and CDR2 YYEEEE. This CDR3 has 12 residues. V lost 2 bases and J 5 bases, leaving 7 bases between the germline ends. The CDR3: CASSFGGETQYF. The CDR3 coding sequence is TGTGCCAGCAGCTTCGGAGGGGAGACCCAGTACTTC.

The rearrangement uses TRBV2 and TRBJ2-3; TRBD2 matches 8 bases. The V gene end was trimmed by 5 bases and the J gene end by 2 bases; junction bases not matched to a gene: 6. This CDR3 contains 15 residues. Per the germline V gene, CDR1 is SNHLY and CDR2 is FYNNEI. Here the CDR3 reads CASSISGTYTDTQYF. The CDR3 DNA follows: TGTGCCAGCAGTATTAGCGGGACCTACACAGATACGCAGTATTTT.

This clone was seen once. The J gene is TRBJ2-7, the V gene TRBV14, with D possibly being TRBD2 (7 bases). CDR3 length equals 16 residues. Trimming shortened V by 4 bases and J by 4 bases, and 20 bases separated the two germline ends. The germline V gene has CDR1 SGHDN and CDR2 FVKESK. The CDR3 sequence: CASSLQGGAGTYEQYF. The CDR3 nucleotides read TGTGCCAGCAGCCTCCAAGGGGGGGCGGGGACTTACGAGCAGTACTTC. Full variable domain (outside the CDR3, taken from reference TRBV14 and TRBJ2-7): EAGVTQFPSHSVIEKGQTVTLRCDPISGHDNLYWYRRVMGKEIKFLLHFVKESKQDESGMPNNRFLAERTGGTYSTLKVQPAELEDSGVYFCASSLQGGAGTYEQYFGPGTRLTVT.

This clone was picked up a small number of times. This sequence joins TRBV7-2 and TRBJ2-7; D perhaps matches TRBD1 (6 bases). The CDR3 is 14 residues long. Germline V gene data show CDR1 as SGHTA and CDR2 as FQGNSA. The ends were cut back, 1 base at V and 3 bases at J, with 10 bases in the middle. CDR3 region: CASSLGTGYYEQYF. CDR3 sequence (DNA): TGTGCCAGCAGCTTAGGAACAGGGTACTACGAGCAGTACTTC.

V usage is TRBV10-2 and J usage is TRBJ1-1; 10 bases fit TRBD1. The CDR3 is 16 amino acids. J lost 2 bases, V lost 7 bases, and 10 bases had no gene match. Germline assignment: CDR1 WSHSY and CDR2 SAAADI. The CDR3: CASTGARTGGNTEAFF. The CDR3 DNA follows: TGCGCCAGCACCGGTGCTCGGACAGGGGGAAACACTGAAGCTTTCTTT.

The V call is TRBV5-1, the J call TRBJ1-2; a weak D match, TRBD1 (6 bases). The V end lost 0 bases, the J end lost 8 bases, and 11 bases lay between the germline ends. Germline CDR1 is SGHRS and CDR2 is YFSETQ. This CDR3 is 13 amino acids long. In DNA, the CDR3 is TGCGCCAGCAGCTTGGGGGACACAAGCGGCTACACCTTC. It specifies CASSLGDTSGYTF.

The gene calls are TRBV4-1 and TRBJ2-7; TRBD2 agrees at 11 bases. The CDR3 length is 15 residues. Germline V gene data show CDR1 as MGHRA and CDR2 as YSYEKL. V gave up 1 base and J gave up 3 bases; unmatched junction bases: 2. This chain's CDR3 is CASSQGGTSGYEQYF. The CDR3 nucleotides are TGCGCCAGCAGCCAAGGGGGGACTAGCGGCTACGAGCAGTACTTC.

The V call is TRBV6-5, the J call TRBJ2-7; maybe TRBD1 (6 bases). V gave up 0 bases and J gave up 3 bases, with 9 bases separating them. Germline V gene data show CDR1 as MNHEY and CDR2 as SVGAGI. This CDR3 has 14 residues. The DNA for the CDR3 is TGTGCCAGCAGTTACTCCAGGACAGTCTACGAGCAGTACTTC. The encoded protein is CASSYSRTVYEQYF.

This rearrangement joins TRBV9 to TRBJ2-1; maybe TRBD2 (5 bases). Germline V gene lookup returns CDR1 SGDLS and CDR2 YYNGEE. V dropped 3 bases and J dropped 0 bases, with 13 bases sitting between them. The CDR3 length is 16 residues. CDR3 bases: TGTGCCAGCAGCGAAGCGGATCGGAGCTCCTACAATGAGCAGTTCTTC. Residues: CASSEADRSSYNEQFF.